One and the same sample provided the 17 T cell receptor beta chains below, sequenced in a study of shared clonotypes between healthy human individuals. Some clones are missing from TCRdb's copy, which holds only in-frame ones; the method was immunoSEQ multiplex PCR. The table includes more than 1,200,000 clones, approximately 98.5% detected once. The sample taken for sequencing was naive CD4+ T cells sorted from blood. Specified subset: CD45RA+ positively selected. The receptors originated from a man between 25 and 39 years old in good health.

This sequence joins TRBV9 and TRBJ2-2, with TRBD2 as a possible D gene (5 bases). Germline assignment: CDR1 SGDLS and CDR2 YYNGEE. There are 16 residues in the CDR3. The V gene lost 2 bases and the J gene lost 4 bases, with 15 bases spanning the gap. The chain's CDR3 is CASSVSHGIGTGELFF. Written as DNA, the CDR3 is TGTGCCAGCAGCGTGTCGCACGGGATCGGCACCGGGGAGCTGTTTTTT. Looking up the rest from reference TRBV9 and TRBJ2-2 gives the full variable domain: DSGVTQTPKHLITATGQRVTLRCSPRSGDLSVYWYQQSLDQGLQFLIQYYNGEERAKGNILERFSAQQFPDLHSELNLSSLELGDSALYFCASSVSHGIGTGELFFGEGSRLTVL.

The chain couples TRBV5-3 to TRBJ1-5, with unresolved D. TRBV5-3 is known as an ORF, though its function is uncertain. V was cut by 0 bases and J by 5 bases, with 9 bases left in between. The CDR3 length is 14 residues. CDR3 nucleotide sequence: TGTGCCAGAAGCTTGGCCTGGGTATATCAGCCCCAGCATTTT. It encodes CARSLAWVYQPQHF.

With respect to this clone: Other DNA variants within this sample encode the same CDR3. This rearrangement joins TRBV7-2 to TRBJ2-7; D possibly corresponds to TRBD1 (5 bases). Germline loops: CDR1 SGHTA, CDR2 FQGNSA. V was trimmed by 1 base and J by 0 bases, leaving 10 bases between them. This CDR3 has 15 amino acids. CDR3 loop: CASSLGGRSSYEQYF. DNA of the CDR3: TGTGCCAGCAGCTTAGGGGGCAGGAGCTCCTACGAGCAGTACTTC.

The chain employs TRBV4-3 and TRBJ1-2, with D uncertain. Looked up from germline, CDR1 is LGHNA and CDR2 is YSLEER. CDR3 length: 16 amino acids. V was trimmed by 0 bases and J by 5 bases, leaving 16 bases between them. For the CDR3, the DNA is TGCGCCAGCAGCCAAGATGTCCAGGCGACAACTTATGGCTACACCTTC. Protein product: CASSQDVQATTYGYTF.

The chain uses TRBV5-6 and TRBJ1-2, with D perhaps TRBD1 (5 bases). Trimming took off 6 bases at V and 3 bases at J, with 15 bases between the two ends. The CDR3 loop spans 14 amino acids. Germline-derived CDR1 and CDR2 are SGHDT and YYEEEE. CDR3 residues: CASIMMGLDYGYTF. The CDR3 nucleotides read TGTGCCAGCATCATGATGGGGCTCGACTATGGCTACACCTTC.

The V and J genes are TRBV27 and TRBJ2-7; TRBD2 is a possible D gene (6 bases). The length of the CDR3 is 15 residues. The V end lost 4 bases, the J end lost 4 bases, and 17 bases lay between the germline ends. Germline CDR1 reads MNHEY; CDR2 reads SMNVEV (reference sequence). CDR3 nucleotides: TGTGCCAGCAGTTACTCGGGGGATGTCCCGTACGAGCAGTACTTC. It is translated as CASSYSGDVPYEQYF.

Points on this clone: The same CDR3 also results from other DNA sequences found in this sample. This chain uses TRBV7-9 with TRBJ2-7; D uncertain. Per the germline V gene, CDR1 is SEHNR and CDR2 is FQNEAQ (reference sequence). The CDR3 spans 13 residues. Trimming took off 1 base at V and 1 base at J, with 5 bases between the two ends. The DNA of the CDR3 is TGTGCCAGCAGCTTAGTAGAGTCCTACGAGCAGTACTTC. Translating it yields CASSLVESYEQYF.

V and J are TRBV7-9 and TRBJ1-3; D is unresolved. V shed 5 bases and J shed 0 bases, with 11 bases lying between them. This CDR3 spans 15 amino acids. CDR1 is SEHNR and CDR2 is FQNEAQ in the germline V gene (reference sequence). This CDR3 reads CASSQRIISGNTIYF. The CDR3 DNA reads TGTGCCAGCAGCCAACGCATTATCTCTGGAAACACCATATATTTT.

The chain joins TRBV4-3 to TRBJ2-3, with 9 bases aligning to TRBD2. In germline, CDR1 is LGHNA, CDR2 YSLEER. This CDR3 spans 17 amino acids. Unmatched junction bases numbered 10, after V lost 2 bases and J lost 4 bases. The CDR3 DNA reads TGCGCCAGCAGCCAATTGGCTAGCGGGATTATCGCAGATACGCAGTATTTT. Translated, it gives CASSQLASGIIADTQYF.

The J gene is TRBJ2-2, the V gene TRBV10-2; D is unclear. Germline V CDR1 and CDR2: WSHSY, SAAADI. Trimming removed 3 bases at V and 2 bases at J, with 13 bases between. The CDR3 spans 16 residues. Written as DNA, the CDR3 is TGCGCCAGCAGTGATCTTGCAGGTCGAAACACCGGGGAGCTGTTTTTT. Protein sequence: CASSDLAGRNTGELFF.

J is TRBJ2-2 and V is TRBV7-2; TRBD2 matches at 10 bases. With V trimmed by 2 bases and J by 4 bases, 4 bases remained unmatched. The germline V gene encodes CDR1 SGHTA and CDR2 FQGNSA. CDR3 length equals 16 residues. The CDR3 DNA follows: TGTGCCAGCAGCTTAACAGGACTAGCGGCCACCGGGGAGCTGTTTTTT. This translates into CASSLTGLAATGELFF. Combining the CDR3 with reference TRBV7-2 and TRBJ2-2 gives the whole variable domain GAGVSQSPSNKVTEKGKDVELRCDPISGHTALYWYRQSLGQGLEFLIYFQGNSAPDKSGLPSDRFSAERTGGSVSTLTIQRTQQEDSAVYLCASSLTGLAATGELFFGEGSRLTVL.

The chain has TRBV7-9 and TRBJ2-1, with 13 bases identical to TRBD2. CDR3 length: 15 amino acids. Germline CDR1 is SEHNR and CDR2 is FQNEAQ (reference sequence). V shed 5 bases and J 8 bases; nucleotides not matched to a gene: 6. The CDR3 coding sequence is TGTGCCAGCAGCAAAGGGACTAGCGGGACTTATGAGCAGTTCTTC. This codes for CASSKGTSGTYEQFF.

The chain links TRBV4-2 to TRBJ2-5, with 8 nucleotides matching TRBD2. In germline, CDR1 is LGHNA, CDR2 YNFKEQ. The CDR3 extends over 16 amino acids. V dropped 2 bases and J dropped 4; count of bases not matched to a gene: 9. The CDR3 region has the DNA TGTGCCAGCAGCCAAAATACCGGGACTAGTGGAGAGACCCAGTACTTC. This gives the protein CASSQNTGTSGETQYF.

J is TRBJ2-7 and V is TRBV5-1, with D maybe TRBD1 (5 bases). Germline CDR1 SGHRS, CDR2 YFSETQ. V dropped 4 bases and J dropped 0 bases, with 14 bases sitting between them. This CDR3 spans 15 amino acids. CDR3 sequence reads: CASSTLQGFSYEQYF. In nucleotides, the CDR3 is TGCGCCAGCAGCACATTGCAGGGTTTCTCCTACGAGCAGTACTTC.

As to this clone: The same CDR3 arises from other DNA sequences in this sample as well. The V and J genes are TRBV4-3 and TRBJ2-7; D ambiguous. V was cut by 0 bases and J by 1 base, with 10 bases left in between. Per germline, CDR1 LGHNA and CDR2 YSLEER. The CDR3 consists of 15 residues. CDR3 residues: CASSQEGRGSYEQYF. The CDR3 coding sequence is TGCGCCAGCAGCCAAGAAGGACGTGGATCCTACGAGCAGTACTTC.

As to this clone: In the same sample, other DNA sequences code for this CDR3. The V and J genes are TRBV18 and TRBJ2-3, with D possibly TRBD2 on 5 matching bases. This CDR3 is 14 amino acids long. Trimming cost V 2 bases and J 1 base, with 7 bases left between them. Germline V gene data show CDR1 as KGHSH and CDR2 as LQKENI. CDR3 coding DNA: TGTGCCAGCTCACCATTGGGAGGCACAGATACGCAGTATTTT. Protein: CASSPLGGTDTQYF.

The chain employs TRBV6-5 and TRBJ1-4; no definite D call. There are 14 residues in the CDR3. With 6 bases removed from V and 0 bases from J, the gap between germline ends came to 8 bases. Per germline, CDR1 MNHEY and CDR2 SVGAGI. The CDR3 is CASSPLATNEKLFF. The CDR3 DNA reads TGTGCCAGCAGCCCGCTTGCAACTAATGAAAAACTGTTTTTT.